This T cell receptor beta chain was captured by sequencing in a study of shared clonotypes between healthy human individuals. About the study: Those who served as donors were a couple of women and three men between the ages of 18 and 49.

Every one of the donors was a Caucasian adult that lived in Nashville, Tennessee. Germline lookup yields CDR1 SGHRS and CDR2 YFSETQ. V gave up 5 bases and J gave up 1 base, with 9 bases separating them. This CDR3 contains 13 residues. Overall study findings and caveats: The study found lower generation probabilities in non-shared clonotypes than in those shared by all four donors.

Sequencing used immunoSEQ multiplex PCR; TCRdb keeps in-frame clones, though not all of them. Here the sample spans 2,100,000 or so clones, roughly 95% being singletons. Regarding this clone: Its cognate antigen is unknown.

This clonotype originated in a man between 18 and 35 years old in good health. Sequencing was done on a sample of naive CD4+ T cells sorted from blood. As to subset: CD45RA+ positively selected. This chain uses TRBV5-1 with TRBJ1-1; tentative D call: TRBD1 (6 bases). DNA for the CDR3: TGCGCCAGCAGTCACAGGGAGAACACTGAAGCTTTCTTT. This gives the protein CASSHRENTEAFF.